This TCR beta chain came from a study of cytomegalovirus exposure and HLA in healthy donors. Findings and caveats of the study: Investigators reported 150 to 200 TCR beta chains as tied to cytomegalovirus. For most TCR beta V segments, an earlier analysis put the productive rate at about 87% or about 30% of the time. Versus the roughly 690-donor mean, an Asian-associated ancestry cluster reportedly showed fewer N-insertions in a later analysis. For presence/absence analyses, sequencing depth was assumed to be roughly uniform across donors.

Amplification used 60 Vbeta primers and 13 Jbeta primers. Only in-frame clones appear in the TCRdb table, and some are missing; sequencing was by immunoSEQ multiplex PCR. The sample includes about 150,000 clones, roughly 80% of them seen just once. On this clone: The target antigen is unknown.

The CDR3 loop spans 14 amino acids. Trimming shortened V by 2 bases and J by 3 bases, and 12 bases separated the two germline ends. CDR1 and CDR2 from the germline V gene are SGHRS and YFSETQ. The sequence came from a man aged 50-59 years in good health and CMV-seropositive. Sample: PBMCs. The V and J genes are TRBV5-1 and TRBJ2-7; possible D gene TRBD2, 6 bases. Here the CDR3 reads CASSFGGPYYEQYF. For the CDR3, the DNA is TGCGCCAGCAGCTTTGGAGGGCCGTACTACGAGCAGTACTTC. Together with reference TRBV5-1 and TRBJ2-7, the CDR3 gives the full variable domain: KAGVTQTPRYLIKTRGQQVTLSCSPISGHRSVSWYQQTPGQGLQFLFEYFSETQRNKGNFPGRFSGRQFSNSRSEMNVSTLELGDSALYLCASSFGGPYYEQYFGPGTRLTVT.